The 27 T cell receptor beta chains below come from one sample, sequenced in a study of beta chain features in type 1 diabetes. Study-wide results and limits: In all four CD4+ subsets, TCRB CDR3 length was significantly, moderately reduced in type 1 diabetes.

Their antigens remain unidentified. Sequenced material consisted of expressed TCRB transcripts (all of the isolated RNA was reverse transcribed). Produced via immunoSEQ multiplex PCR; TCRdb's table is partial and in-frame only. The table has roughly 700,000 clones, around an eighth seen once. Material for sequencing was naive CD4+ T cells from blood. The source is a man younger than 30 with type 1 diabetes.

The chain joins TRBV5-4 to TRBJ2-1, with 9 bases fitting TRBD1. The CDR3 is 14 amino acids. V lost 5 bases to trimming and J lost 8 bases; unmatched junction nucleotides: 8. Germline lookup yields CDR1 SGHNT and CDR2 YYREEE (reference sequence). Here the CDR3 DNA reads TGTGCCAGCAGTCCACGGACAGGGGAGGATGAGCAGTTCTTC. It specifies CASSPRTGEDEQFF.

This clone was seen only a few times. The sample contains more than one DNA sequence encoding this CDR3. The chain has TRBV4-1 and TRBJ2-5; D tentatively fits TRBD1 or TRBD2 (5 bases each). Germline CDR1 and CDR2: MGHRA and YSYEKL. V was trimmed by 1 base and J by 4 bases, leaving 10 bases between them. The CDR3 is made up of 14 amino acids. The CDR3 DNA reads TGCGCCAGCAGCCAAGTGGGGACGGTAGAGACCCAGTACTTC. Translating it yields CASSQVGTVETQYF.

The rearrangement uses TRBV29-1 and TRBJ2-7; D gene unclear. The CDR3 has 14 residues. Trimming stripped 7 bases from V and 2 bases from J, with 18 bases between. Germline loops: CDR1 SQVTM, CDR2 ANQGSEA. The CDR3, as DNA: TGCAGCGCTAGGCCAGACAAAGGCACCTACGAGCAGTACTTC. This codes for CSARPDKGTYEQYF.

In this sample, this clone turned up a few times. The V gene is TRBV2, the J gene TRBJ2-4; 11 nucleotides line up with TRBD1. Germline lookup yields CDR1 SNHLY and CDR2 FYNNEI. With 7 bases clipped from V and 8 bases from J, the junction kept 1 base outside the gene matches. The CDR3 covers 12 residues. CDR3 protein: CASTGQGDIQYF. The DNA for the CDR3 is TGTGCCAGCACGGGACAGGGGGACATTCAGTACTTC.

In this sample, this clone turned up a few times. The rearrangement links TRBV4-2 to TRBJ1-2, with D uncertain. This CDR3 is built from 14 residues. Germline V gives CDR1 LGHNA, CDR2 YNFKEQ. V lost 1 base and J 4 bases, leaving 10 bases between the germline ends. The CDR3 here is CASSQALAGYGYTF. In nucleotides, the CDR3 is TGTGCCAGCAGCCAAGCTCTCGCGGGCTATGGCTACACCTTC.

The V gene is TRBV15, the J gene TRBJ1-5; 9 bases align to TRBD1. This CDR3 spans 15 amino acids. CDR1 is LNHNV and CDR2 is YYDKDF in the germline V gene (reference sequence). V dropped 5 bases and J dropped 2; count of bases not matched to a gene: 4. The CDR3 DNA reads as TGTGCCACCAGCCCCAGGACAGGGGGCAATCAGCCCCAGCATTTT. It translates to CATSPRTGGNQPQHF.

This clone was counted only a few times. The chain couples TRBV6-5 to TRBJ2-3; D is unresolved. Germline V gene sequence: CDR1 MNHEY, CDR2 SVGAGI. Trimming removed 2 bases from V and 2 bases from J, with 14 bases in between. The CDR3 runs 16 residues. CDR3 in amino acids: CASSYGVGWNTDTQYF. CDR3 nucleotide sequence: TGTGCCAGCAGTTACGGGGTGGGGTGGAACACAGATACGCAGTATTTT.

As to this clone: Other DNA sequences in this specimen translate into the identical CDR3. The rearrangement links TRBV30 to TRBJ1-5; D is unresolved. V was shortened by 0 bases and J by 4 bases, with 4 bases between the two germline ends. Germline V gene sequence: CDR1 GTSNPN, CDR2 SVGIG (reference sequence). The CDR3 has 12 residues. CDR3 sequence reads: CAWSVFNQPQHF. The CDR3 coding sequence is TGTGCCTGGAGTGTATTTAATCAGCCCCAGCATTTT.

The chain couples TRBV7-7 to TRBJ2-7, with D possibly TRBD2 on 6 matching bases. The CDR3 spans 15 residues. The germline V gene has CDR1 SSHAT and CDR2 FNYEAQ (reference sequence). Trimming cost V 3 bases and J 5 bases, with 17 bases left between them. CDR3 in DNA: TGTGCCAGCAGCTTTGGGCGGGACGGACGTAACGAGCAGTACTTC. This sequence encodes CASSFGRDGRNEQYF.

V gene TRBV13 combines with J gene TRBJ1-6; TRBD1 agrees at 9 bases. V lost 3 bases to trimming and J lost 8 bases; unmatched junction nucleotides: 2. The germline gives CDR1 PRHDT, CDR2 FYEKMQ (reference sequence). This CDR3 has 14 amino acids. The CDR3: CASSFRTGDSPLHF. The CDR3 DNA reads TGTGCCAGCAGCTTTCGGACAGGGGATTCACCCCTCCACTTT.

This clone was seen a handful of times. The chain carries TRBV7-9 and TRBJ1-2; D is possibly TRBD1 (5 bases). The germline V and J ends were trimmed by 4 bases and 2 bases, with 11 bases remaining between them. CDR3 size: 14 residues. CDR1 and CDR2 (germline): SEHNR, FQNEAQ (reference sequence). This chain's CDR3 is CASSSVGQNYGYTF. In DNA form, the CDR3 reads TGTGCCAGCAGCTCGGTCGGACAAAACTATGGCTACACCTTC.

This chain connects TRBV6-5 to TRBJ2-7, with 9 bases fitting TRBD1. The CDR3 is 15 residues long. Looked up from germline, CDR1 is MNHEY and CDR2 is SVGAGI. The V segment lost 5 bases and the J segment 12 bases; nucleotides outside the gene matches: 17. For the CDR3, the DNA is TGTGCCAGCAGTCCACGGACAGGGGCGTCCTCCGTGCCGTACTTC. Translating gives CASSPRTGASSVPYF.

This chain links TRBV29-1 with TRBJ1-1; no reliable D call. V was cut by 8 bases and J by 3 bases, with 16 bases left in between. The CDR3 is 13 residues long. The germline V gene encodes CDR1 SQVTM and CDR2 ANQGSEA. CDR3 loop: CSTREGSDTEAFF. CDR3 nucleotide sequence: TGCAGCACTAGGGAGGGTAGCGACACTGAAGCTTTCTTT.

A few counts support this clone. The CDR3 nucleotides are TGCGCCAGCAGCTTAACAACTGGGGCCCAGTACTTC. It codes for CASSLTTGAQYF. The genes are TRBV5-1 and TRBJ2-5; D call uncertain. V was trimmed by 2 bases and J by 9 bases, leaving 11 bases between them. The germline gives CDR1 SGHRS, CDR2 YFSETQ. The CDR3 has 12 residues.

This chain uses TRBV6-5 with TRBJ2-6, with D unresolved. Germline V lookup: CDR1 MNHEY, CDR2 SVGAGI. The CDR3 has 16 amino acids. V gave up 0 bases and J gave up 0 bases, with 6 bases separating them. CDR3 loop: CASSYSSGSGANVLTF. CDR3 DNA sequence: TGTGCCAGCAGTTACTCGAGTGGCTCTGGGGCCAACGTCCTGACTTTC.

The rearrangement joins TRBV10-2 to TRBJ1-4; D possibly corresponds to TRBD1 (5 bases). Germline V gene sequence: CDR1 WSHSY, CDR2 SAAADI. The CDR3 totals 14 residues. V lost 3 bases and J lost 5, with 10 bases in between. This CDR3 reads CASSEGQGNEKLFF. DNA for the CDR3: TGCGCCAGCAGTGAAGGGCAGGGCAATGAAAAACTGTTTTTT.

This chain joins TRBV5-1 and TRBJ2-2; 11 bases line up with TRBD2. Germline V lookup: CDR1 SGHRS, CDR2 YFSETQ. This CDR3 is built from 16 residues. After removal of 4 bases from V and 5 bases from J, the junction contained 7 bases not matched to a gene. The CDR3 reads CASSPKLAGETGELFF. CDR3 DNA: TGCGCCAGCAGCCCCAAACTAGCGGGGGAAACCGGGGAGCTGTTTTTT.

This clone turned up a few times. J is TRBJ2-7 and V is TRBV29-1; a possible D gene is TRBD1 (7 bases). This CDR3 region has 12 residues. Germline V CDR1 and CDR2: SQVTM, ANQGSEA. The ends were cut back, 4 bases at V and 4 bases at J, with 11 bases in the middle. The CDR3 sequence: CSVAEGAYEQYF. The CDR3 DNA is TGCAGCGTTGCGGAGGGGGCTTACGAGCAGTACTTC.

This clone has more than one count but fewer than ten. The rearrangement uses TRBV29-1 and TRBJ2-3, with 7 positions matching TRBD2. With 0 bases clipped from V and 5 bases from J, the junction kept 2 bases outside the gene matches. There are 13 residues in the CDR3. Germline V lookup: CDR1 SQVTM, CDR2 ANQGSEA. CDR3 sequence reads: CSVEEGGEDTQYF. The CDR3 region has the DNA TGCAGCGTTGAAGAGGGAGGGGAAGATACGCAGTATTTT.

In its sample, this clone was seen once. CDR3 in DNA: TGTGCCAGTAGTAGGGGGACAGGTCTCAGCAATCAGCCCCAGCATTTT. Its protein is CASSRGTGLSNQPQHF. The gene calls are TRBV19 and TRBJ1-5; 8 bases line up with TRBD1. There are 16 residues in the CDR3. V gave up 4 bases and J gave up 1 base; unmatched junction bases: 6. From germline, CDR1 is LNHDA and CDR2 SQIVND (reference sequence).

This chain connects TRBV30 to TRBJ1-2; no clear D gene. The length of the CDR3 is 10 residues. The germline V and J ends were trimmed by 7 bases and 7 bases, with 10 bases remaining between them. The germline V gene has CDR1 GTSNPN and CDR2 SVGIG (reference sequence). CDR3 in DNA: TGTGCCTCAATCGCGGGTGGCTACACCTTC. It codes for CASIAGGYTF.

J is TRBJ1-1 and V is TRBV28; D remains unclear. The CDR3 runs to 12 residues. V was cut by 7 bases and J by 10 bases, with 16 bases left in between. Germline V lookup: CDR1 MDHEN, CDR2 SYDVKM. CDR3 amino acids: CASTMKRGGAFF. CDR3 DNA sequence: TGTGCCAGCACAATGAAACGTGGAGGAGCTTTCTTT.

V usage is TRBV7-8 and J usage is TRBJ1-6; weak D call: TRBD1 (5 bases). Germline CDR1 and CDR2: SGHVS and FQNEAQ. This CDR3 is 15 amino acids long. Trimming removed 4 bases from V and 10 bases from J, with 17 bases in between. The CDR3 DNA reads TGTGCCAGCAGCTCGAGTGGGGGACGGGAGTCACCCCTCCACTTT. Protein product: CASSSSGGRESPLHF.

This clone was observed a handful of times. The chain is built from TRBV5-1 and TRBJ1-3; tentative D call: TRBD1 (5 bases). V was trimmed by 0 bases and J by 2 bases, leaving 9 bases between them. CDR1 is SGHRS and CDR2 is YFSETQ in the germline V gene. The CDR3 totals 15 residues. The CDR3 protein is CASSLVGTTGNTIYF. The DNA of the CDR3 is TGCGCCAGCAGCTTGGTGGGGACCACTGGAAACACCATATATTTT.

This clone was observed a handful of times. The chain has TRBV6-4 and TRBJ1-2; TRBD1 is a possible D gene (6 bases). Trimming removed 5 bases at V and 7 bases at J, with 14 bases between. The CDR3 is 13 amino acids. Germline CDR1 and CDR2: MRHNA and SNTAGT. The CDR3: CASSSTGQSGYTF. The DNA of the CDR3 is TGTGCCAGCAGTTCCACAGGGCAAAGTGGCTACACCTTC.

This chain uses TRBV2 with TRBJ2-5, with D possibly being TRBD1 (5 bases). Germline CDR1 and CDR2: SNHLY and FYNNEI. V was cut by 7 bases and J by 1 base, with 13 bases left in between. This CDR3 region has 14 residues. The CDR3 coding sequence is TGTGCCAGCAAGGACACCGAAATCCAAGAGACCCAGTACTTC. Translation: CASKDTEIQETQYF.

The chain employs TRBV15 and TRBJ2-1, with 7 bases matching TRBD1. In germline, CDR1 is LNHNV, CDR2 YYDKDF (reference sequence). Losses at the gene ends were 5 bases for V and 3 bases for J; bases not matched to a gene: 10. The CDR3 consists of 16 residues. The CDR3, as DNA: TGTGCCACCAGCCTTTCCGGGACAGCGCTCTACAATGAGCAGTTCTTC. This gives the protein CATSLSGTALYNEQFF.